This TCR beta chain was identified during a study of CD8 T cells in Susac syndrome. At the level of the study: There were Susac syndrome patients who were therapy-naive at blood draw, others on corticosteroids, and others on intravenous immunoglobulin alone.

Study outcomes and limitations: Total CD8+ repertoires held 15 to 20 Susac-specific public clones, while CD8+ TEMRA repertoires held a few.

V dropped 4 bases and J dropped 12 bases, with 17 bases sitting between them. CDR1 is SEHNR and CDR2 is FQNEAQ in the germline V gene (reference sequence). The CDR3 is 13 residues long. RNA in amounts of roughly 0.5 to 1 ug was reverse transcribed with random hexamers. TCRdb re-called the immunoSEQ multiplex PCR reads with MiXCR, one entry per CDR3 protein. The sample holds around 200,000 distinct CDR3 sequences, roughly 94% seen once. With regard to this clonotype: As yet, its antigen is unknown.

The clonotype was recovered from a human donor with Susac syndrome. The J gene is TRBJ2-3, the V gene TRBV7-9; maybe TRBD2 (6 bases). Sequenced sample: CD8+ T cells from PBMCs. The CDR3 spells CASSSTGTSSQYF. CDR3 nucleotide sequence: TGTGCCAGCAGCTCGACGGGGACTTCCAGCCAGTATTTT.